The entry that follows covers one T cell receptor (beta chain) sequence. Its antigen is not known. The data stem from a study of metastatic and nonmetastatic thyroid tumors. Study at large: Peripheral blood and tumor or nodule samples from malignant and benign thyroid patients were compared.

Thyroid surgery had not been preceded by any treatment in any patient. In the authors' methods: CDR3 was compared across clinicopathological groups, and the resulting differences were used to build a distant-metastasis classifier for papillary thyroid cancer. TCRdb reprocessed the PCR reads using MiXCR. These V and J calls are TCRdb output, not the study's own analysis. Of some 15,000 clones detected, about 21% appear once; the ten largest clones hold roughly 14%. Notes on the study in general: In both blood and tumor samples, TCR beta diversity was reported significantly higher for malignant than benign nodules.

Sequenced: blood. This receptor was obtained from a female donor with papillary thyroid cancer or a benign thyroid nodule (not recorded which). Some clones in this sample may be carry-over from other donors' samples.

This CDR3 reads CAISSGRTGELFF. CDR3 DNA sequence: TGTGCCATTTCTAGCGGAAGAACCGGGGAGCTGTTTTTT. The chain links TRBV19 to TRBJ2-2; 7 bases are shared with TRBD2. The V segment lost 10 bases and the J segment 5 bases; nucleotides outside the gene matches: 7. The CDR3 spans 13 residues. Germline V gives CDR1 LNHDA, CDR2 SQIVND (reference sequence).